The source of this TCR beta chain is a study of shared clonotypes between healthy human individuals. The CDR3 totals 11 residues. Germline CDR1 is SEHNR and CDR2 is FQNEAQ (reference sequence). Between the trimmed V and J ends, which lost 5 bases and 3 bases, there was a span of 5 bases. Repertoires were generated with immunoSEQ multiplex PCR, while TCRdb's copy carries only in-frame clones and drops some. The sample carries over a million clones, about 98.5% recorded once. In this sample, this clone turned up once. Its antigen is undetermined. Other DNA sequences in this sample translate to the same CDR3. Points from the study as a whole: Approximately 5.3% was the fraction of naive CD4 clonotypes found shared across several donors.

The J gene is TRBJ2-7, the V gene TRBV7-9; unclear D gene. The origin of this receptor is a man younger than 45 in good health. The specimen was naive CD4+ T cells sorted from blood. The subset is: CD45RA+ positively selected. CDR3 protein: CASSPYYEQYF. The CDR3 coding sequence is TGTGCCAGCAGCCCATACTACGAGCAGTACTTC.